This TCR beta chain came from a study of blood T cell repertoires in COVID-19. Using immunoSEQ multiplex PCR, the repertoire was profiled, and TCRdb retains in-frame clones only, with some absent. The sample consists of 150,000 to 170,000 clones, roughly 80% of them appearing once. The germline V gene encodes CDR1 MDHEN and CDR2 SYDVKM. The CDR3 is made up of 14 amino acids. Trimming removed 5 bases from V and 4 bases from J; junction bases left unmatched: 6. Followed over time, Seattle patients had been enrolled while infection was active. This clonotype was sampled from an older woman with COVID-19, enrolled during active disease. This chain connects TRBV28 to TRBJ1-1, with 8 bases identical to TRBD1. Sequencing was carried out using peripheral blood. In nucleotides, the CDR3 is TGTGCCAGCAGTCCCTACAGGGGGAGCACTGAAGCTTTCTTT. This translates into CASSPYRGSTEAFF.